One and the same sample provided the 10 T cell receptor beta chains below, sequenced in a study of T cells in Graves' hyperthyroidism and ophthalmopathy. It was RNA transcripts that yielded the amplified TCR beta CDR3 regions. HTBI primers drove first-round RT-PCR of the TCR CDR3. In TCRdb, the multiplex PCR reads were re-called with MiXCR into one record per CDR3 protein. The sample contains approximately 590,000 distinct CDR3 sequences, under 60% of which appear only once. The sequenced sample was peripheral blood or thyroid tissue (not recorded which). The source of these receptors is a woman aged 18 to 35 with Graves' hyperthyroidism.

The chain combines TRBV12-3 or TRBV12-4 with TRBJ2-7, with a weak D call TRBD2 (5 bases). V lost 4 bases and J 3 bases, leaving 16 bases between the germline ends. CDR3 length: 15 amino acids. The CDR3 loop is CASSSSLGLNYEQYF. The CDR3 bases are TGTGCCAGCAGTTCCAGCTTAGGACTGAACTACGAGCAGTACTTC.

This clonotype has only a few counts. The genes are TRBV5-1 and TRBJ2-7, with 8 bases lining up with TRBD2. The length of the CDR3 is 16 residues. The V gene end was trimmed by 4 bases and the J gene end by 1 base; junction bases not matched to a gene: 10. In germline, CDR1 is SGHRS, CDR2 YFSETQ. This CDR3 is CASSRTRGLESYEQYF. CDR3 coding DNA: TGCGCCAGCAGCCGTACGAGGGGACTAGAGTCCTACGAGCAGTACTTC.

As concerns this clonotype: An end of the junction differs from the germline gene, which may be a read error. CDR3: CASSETRQEAQYF. The DNA for the CDR3 is TGTGCCAGCAGTGAGACTAGACAAGAGGCCCAGTACTTC. This chain links TRBV2 with TRBJ2-5, with D possibly being TRBD2 (6 bases). The CDR3 totals 13 residues. Germline V gene sequence: CDR1 SNHLY, CDR2 FYNNEI.

This clonotype appeared a single time. The chain combines TRBV7-2 with TRBJ1-2; D not certain. V was clipped by 5 bases and J by 13 bases, with 11 bases between them. The CDR3 runs 10 residues. The germline V gene encodes CDR1 SGHTA and CDR2 FQGNSA. CDR3 in DNA: TGTGCCAGCAGCCGGGGTCTTGGCACCTTC. The encoded protein is CASSRGLGTF.

Ten or more counts support this clonotype. The J gene is TRBJ1-2, the V gene TRBV15; 8 bases fit TRBD1. Losses at the gene ends were 2 bases for V and 3 bases for J; bases not matched to a gene: 5. Germline assignment: CDR1 LNHNV and CDR2 YYDKDF (reference sequence). The CDR3 has 15 amino acids. Written as DNA, the CDR3 is TGTGCCACCAGCAGACCTACGACAGGGGACTATGGCTACACCTTC. Protein: CATSRPTTGDYGYTF.

This rearrangement joins TRBV2 to TRBJ2-7; D perhaps matches TRBD2 (5 bases). The CDR3 is 16 residues long. V lost 8 bases and J lost 4, with 24 bases in between. CDR1 is SNHLY, CDR2 FYNNEI, per germline. This chain's CDR3 is CASSPPSPGKLYEQYF. As DNA, the CDR3 is TGTGCCAGCTCACCACCGTCGCCCGGGAAGCTTTACGAGCAGTACTTC. The complete variable domain, with remaining parts taken from reference TRBV2 and TRBJ2-7, reads EPEVTQTPSHQVTQMGQEVILRCVPISNHLYFYWYRQILGQKVEFLVSFYNNEISEKSEIFDDQFSVERPDGSNFTLKIRSTKLEDSAMYFCASSPPSPGKLYEQYFGPGTRLTVT.

V gene TRBV20-1 combines with J gene TRBJ1-5, with D possibly being TRBD1 (6 bases). Germline CDR1 reads DFQATT; CDR2 reads SNEGSKA (reference sequence). The V gene lost 5 bases and the J gene lost 3 bases, with 11 bases spanning the gap. This CDR3 has 13 amino acids. The DNA of the CDR3 is TGCAGTGCTGCTGGGGGGCTCAATCAGCCCCAGCATTTT. The encoded protein is CSAAGGLNQPQHF.

At least ten counts were recorded for this clonotype. V is TRBV10-3 and J is TRBJ1-2, with 7 positions matching TRBD1. Germline V gene lookup returns CDR1 ENHRY and CDR2 SYGVKD. The CDR3 is 16 residues long. Trimming removed 4 bases from V and 9 bases from J; junction bases left unmatched: 17. The CDR3 is CAISARDSPNPPSYTF. CDR3 in DNA: TGTGCCATCAGTGCCCGGGACAGCCCTAATCCACCAAGCTACACCTTC.

Only a few counts were recorded for this clonotype. CDR3 protein: CASSPKDSIGEANGYTF. CDR3 sequence (DNA): TGCGCCAGCAGCCCGAAGGACAGTATCGGAGAGGCCAATGGCTACACCTTC. This chain uses TRBV5-1 with TRBJ1-2, with a possible D match to TRBD1 (6 bases). Trimming removed 4 bases at V and 6 bases at J, with 25 bases between. The CDR3 sequence is 17 residues long. Germline V lookup: CDR1 SGHRS, CDR2 YFSETQ.

This clonotype occurred a few times. J is TRBJ1-1 and V is TRBV20-1; D unresolved. This CDR3 spans 13 amino acids. V lost 3 bases and J lost 0, with 8 bases in between. Germline CDR1 and CDR2: DFQATT and SNEGSKA (reference sequence). CDR3 DNA sequence: TGCAGTGCTAGGAGCACCATGAACACTGAAGCTTTCTTT. Protein: CSARSTMNTEAFF.